This TCR beta chain was sequenced in a study of blood T cell repertoires in COVID-19. Overall study: The United States, Italy and Spain were the sources of the acute and convalescent COVID-19 samples.

Assay used: immunoSEQ multiplex PCR; TCRdb lists only in-frame clones, some missing. Here the sample spans over 150,000 clones, 80% to 90% being singletons. Germline V gene sequence: CDR1 PRHDT, CDR2 FYEKMQ (reference sequence). The V end lost 5 bases, the J end lost 3 bases, and 10 bases lay between the germline ends. CDR3 size: 14 residues. This TCR was recovered from a man aged 50 to 59 with active or convalescent COVID-19. The chain carries TRBV13 and TRBJ1-4; D may be TRBD1 (5 bases). The material sequenced was peripheral blood. Here the CDR3 reads CASSPRGSNEKLFF. The CDR3 region has the DNA TGTGCCAGCAGCCCTAGGGGCTCTAATGAAAAACTGTTTTTT.